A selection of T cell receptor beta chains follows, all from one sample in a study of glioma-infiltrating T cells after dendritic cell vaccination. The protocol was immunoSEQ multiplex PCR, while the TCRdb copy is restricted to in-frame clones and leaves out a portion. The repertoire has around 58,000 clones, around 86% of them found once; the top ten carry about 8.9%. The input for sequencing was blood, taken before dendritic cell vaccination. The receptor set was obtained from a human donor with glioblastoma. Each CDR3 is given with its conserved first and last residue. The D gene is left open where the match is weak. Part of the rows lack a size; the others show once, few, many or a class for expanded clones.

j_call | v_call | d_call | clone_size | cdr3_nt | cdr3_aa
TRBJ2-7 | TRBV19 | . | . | TGTGCCAGTAGTATACTCGCGGGCCTGAATTCGGGGGAGCAGTACTTC | CASSILAGLNSGEQYF
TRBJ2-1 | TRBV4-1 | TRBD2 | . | TGCGCCAGCAGCCACATGACTAGCGGGGTTAACAATGAGCAGTTCTTC | CASSHMTSGVNNEQFF
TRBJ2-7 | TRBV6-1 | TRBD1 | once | TGTGCCAGTGACAGGGCCCCCTACGAGCAGTACTTC | CASDRAPYEQYF
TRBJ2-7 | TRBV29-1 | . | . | TGCAGCGTTTTGGGGGACAACTACGAGCAGTACTTC | CSVLGDNYEQYF
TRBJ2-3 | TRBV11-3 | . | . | TGTGCCAGCAGCAGTAGGCAGGACACAGATACGCAGTATTTT | CASSSRQDTDTQYF
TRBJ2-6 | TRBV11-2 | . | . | TGTGCCAGCAGCTTTAGGGGTGGGGCCAACGTCCTGACTTTC | CASSFRGGANVLTF
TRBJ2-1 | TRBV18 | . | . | TGTGCCAGCTCAAGGGTTCGGGGGGCGAACAATGAGCAGTTCTTC | CASSRVRGANNEQFF
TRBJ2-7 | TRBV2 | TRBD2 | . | TGTGCCAGCAGTACTAGCGGCTACGAGCAGTACTTC | CASSTSGYEQYF
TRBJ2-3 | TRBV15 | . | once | TGTGCCACCAGCTCCTTAACCGGGGGGCCCACAGACACAGATACGCAGTATTTT | CATSSLTGGPTDTDTQYF
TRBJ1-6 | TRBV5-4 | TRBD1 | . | TGTGCCAGCAGCCACGACCCGGGACAGGATGGTTCACCCCTCCACTTT | CASSHDPGQDGSPLHF
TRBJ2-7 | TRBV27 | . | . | TGTGCCAGCAGTTCTAACAGGGCCTACGAGCAGTACTTC | CASSSNRAYEQYF
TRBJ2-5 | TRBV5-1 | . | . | TGCGCCAGCAGCTTCACGGGGTGGGAGACCCAGTACTTC | CASSFTGWETQYF
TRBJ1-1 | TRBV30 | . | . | TGTGCCTGGAGGGGCAGGGCGTACACTGAAGCTTTCTTT | CAWRGRAYTEAFF
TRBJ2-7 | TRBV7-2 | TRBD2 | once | TGTGCCAGCAGCACTAGCGGGGGCTCCTACGAGCAGTACTTC | CASSTSGGSYEQYF
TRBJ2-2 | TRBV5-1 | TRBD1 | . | TGCGCCAGCACTGACAGGGGAAGGACCGGGGAGCTGTTCTTT | CASTDRGRTGELFF
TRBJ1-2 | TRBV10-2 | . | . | TGCGCCAGCAGTACGCGGCAGGGCAGTGGGATCGTGGATGGCTACACCTTC | CASSTRQGSGIVDGYTF